These T cell receptor beta chains were read from a single sample in a study of blood T cell repertoires in COVID-19. Sequencing was performed with immunoSEQ multiplex PCR; in TCRdb, only in-frame clones are kept and a portion is missing. The sample comprises about 120,000 clones, roughly 80% of which are singletons, and roughly 1.6% rests with the top ten. The sample taken for sequencing was peripheral blood. These receptors came from a man in his fifties or sixties with acute or convalescent COVID-19. Both conserved end residues are part of each CDR3. D genes are given only for firm matches. Not every row has a clone size; where given, it reads once, few, many or a size class.

V: TRBV2
size: NA
D: TRBD2
J: TRBJ2-1
DNA: TGTGCCACACAGACTAGCGGGGGGGCCGGCAATGAGCAGTTCTTC
CDR3: CATQTSGGAGNEQFF

V: TRBV7-2
size: few
D: NA
J: TRBJ2-5
DNA: TGTGCCAGCCACCGAGGGGGTAGCGGGCGGAGAGAGACCCAGTACTTC
CDR3: CASHRGGSGRRETQYF

V: TRBV19
size: NA
D: NA
J: TRBJ2-1
DNA: TGTGCCAGTAGTGGGCAGGGGCATTCCTACAATGAGCAGTTCTTC
CDR3: CASSGQGHSYNEQFF

V: TRBV5-1
size: NA
D: TRBD1
J: TRBJ2-7
DNA: TGCGCCAGCAGCTTGGGGGGACAGGGGGCGTACGAGCAGTACTTC
CDR3: CASSLGGQGAYEQYF

V: TRBV28
size: NA
D: NA
J: TRBJ1-3
DNA: TGTGCCAGCAGTTCCCTGGACAGCTCTGGAAACACCATATATTTT
CDR3: CASSSLDSSGNTIYF

V: TRBV2
size: NA
D: NA
J: TRBJ1-1
DNA: TGTGCCAGCAGCAAACAGGGAAGGGGCACTGAAGCTTTCTTT
CDR3: CASSKQGRGTEAFF

V: TRBV6-5
size: NA
D: TRBD1
J: TRBJ1-2
DNA: TGTGCCAGCAGGGAGACAGGGTACGATGGCTACACCTTC
CDR3: CASRETGYDGYTF

V: TRBV2
size: NA
D: NA
J: TRBJ1-2
DNA: TGTGCCAGCAGTGCTGGGTCCCGGAGGATCACTGGCTACACCTTC
CDR3: CASSAGSRRITGYTF

V: TRBV11-1
size: once
D: TRBD1
J: TRBJ1-1
DNA: TGTGCCAGCAGCTTAGAGACAGGGGGCGCGTCCCCTGAAGCTTTCTTT
CDR3: CASSLETGGASPEAFF

V: TRBV30
size: NA
D: NA
J: TRBJ2-7
DNA: TGTGCCTGGAGTGTAGTACAGGGCCTTCACGAGCAGTACTTC
CDR3: CAWSVVQGLHEQYF

V: TRBV5-4
size: NA
D: TRBD2
J: TRBJ2-2
DNA: TGTGCCAGCAGCTCACAGCGGGGCAAGCGCGGGGAGCTGTTTTTT
CDR3: CASSSQRGKRGELFF

V: TRBV4-1
size: NA
D: TRBD1
J: TRBJ1-2
DNA: TGCGCCAGCAGCCAAAGGACAGGGTTTTACGATTTGCGGGGCTACACCTTC
CDR3: CASSQRTGFYDLRGYTF

V: TRBV7-3
size: NA
D: NA
J: TRBJ1-2
DNA: TGTGCCAGCAGCTTTGGGGGCAACTATGGCTACACCTTC
CDR3: CASSFGGNYGYTF

V: TRBV6-6
size: NA
D: NA
J: TRBJ2-2
DNA: TGTGCCAGCAGTTTTAAGGGAGTTGCCGGGGAGCTGTTTTTT
CDR3: CASSFKGVAGELFF

V: TRBV9
size: NA
D: TRBD1
J: TRBJ2-5
DNA: TGTGCCAGCAGCGCGGGACAGGGGGCTCGAGAGACCCAGTACTTC
CDR3: CASSAGQGARETQYF

V: TRBV4-1
size: NA
D: TRBD1
J: TRBJ1-2
DNA: TGCGCCAGCAGCGCCCAGACAGGGAGGTTCGGCTATGGCTACACCTTC
CDR3: CASSAQTGRFGYGYTF

V: TRBV12-3/TRBV12-4
size: NA
D: NA
J: TRBJ1-2
DNA: TGTGCCAGCAGATCCACAGGGAATCATGGCTACACCTTC
CDR3: CASRSTGNHGYTF

V: TRBV5-1
size: few
D: TRBD1
J: TRBJ2-2
DNA: TGCGCCAGCAGCTTTAAAACAGGGGGCGACGGCACCGGGGAGCTGTTTTTT
CDR3: CASSFKTGGDGTGELFF

V: TRBV11-2
size: NA
D: NA
J: TRBJ2-1
DNA: TGTGCCAGCACCGAAACTAGCCACTCCTACAATGAGCAGTTCTTC
CDR3: CASTETSHSYNEQFF

V: TRBV5-8
size: NA
D: NA
J: TRBJ2-1
DNA: TGTGCCAGCAGCTACAAATACAATGAGCAGTTCTTC
CDR3: CASSYKYNEQFF

V: TRBV6-6
size: NA
D: NA
J: TRBJ1-2
DNA: TGTGCCAGCAGTTACTCGGCAGTATCCTATGGCTACACCTTC
CDR3: CASSYSAVSYGYTF

V: TRBV9
size: few
D: TRBD1
J: TRBJ1-4
DNA: TGTGCCAGCAGCGTCGGACAGGGGGGTAGGCGGTATGAAAAACTGTTTTTT
CDR3: CASSVGQGGRRYEKLFF

V: TRBV11-2
size: few
D: NA
J: TRBJ2-1
DNA: TGTGCCAGCAGCTCTAGACTAGTAGGTAATGAGCAGTTCTTC
CDR3: CASSSRLVGNEQFF

V: TRBV28
size: NA
D: NA
J: TRBJ1-5
DNA: TGTGCCAGCAGTTTTCCCTATCAGCCCCAGCATTTT
CDR3: CASSFPYQPQHF

V: TRBV7-9
size: NA
D: NA
J: TRBJ1-1
DNA: TGTGCCAGCAGCTCCAGGACAGTCCGAGGGAACACTGAAGCTTTCTTT
CDR3: CASSSRTVRGNTEAFF

V: TRBV6-5
size: NA
D: TRBD1
J: TRBJ1-2
DNA: TGTGCCAGCAGCCCGACGTGGACAGGGGGCTACACCTTC
CDR3: CASSPTWTGGYTF

V: TRBV3-1/TRBV3-2
size: NA
D: NA
J: TRBJ1-6
DNA: TGTGCCAGCAGCCAAGATCAGCAGGGCGGTTCACCCCTCCACTTT
CDR3: CASSQDQQGGSPLHF

V: TRBV7-3
size: NA
D: TRBD1
J: TRBJ1-2
DNA: TGTGCCAGCAGCTCTACAGGGGGCGGTGGCTACACCTTC
CDR3: CASSSTGGGGYTF

V: TRBV2
size: few
D: TRBD2
J: TRBJ2-1
DNA: TGTGCCAGCAGTGAAGCTTCGGGACTAGGAAGGACTAATGAGCAGTTCTTC
CDR3: CASSEASGLGRTNEQFF

V: TRBV3-1/TRBV3-2
size: NA
D: NA
J: TRBJ2-3
DNA: TGTGCCAGCAGCCACTCTCTCAGCACAGATACGCAGTATTTT
CDR3: CASSHSLSTDTQYF

V: TRBV5-6
size: once
D: TRBD1
J: TRBJ1-1
DNA: TGTGCCAGCAGCTTGCTGTTGGGACAGGGACTGAACACTGAAGCTTTCTTT
CDR3: CASSLLLGQGLNTEAFF

V: TRBV2
size: once
D: NA
J: TRBJ1-2
DNA: TGTGCCAGCAGGGAGCTTAGGGGGAACTATGGCTACACCTTC
CDR3: CASRELRGNYGYTF

V: TRBV29-1
size: NA
D: NA
J: TRBJ2-5
DNA: TGCAGCGTTGACTGGGGGCTCGGAGAGACCCAGTACTTC
CDR3: CSVDWGLGETQYF

V: TRBV7-2
size: NA
D: NA
J: TRBJ1-1
DNA: TGTGCCAGCAGCTTACAGGGAGGGTCCCCCATGGGCACTGAAGCTTTCTTT
CDR3: CASSLQGGSPMGTEAFF

V: TRBV5-1
size: NA
D: NA
J: TRBJ1-1
DNA: TGCGCCAGCAGGGAGGGGAACACTGAAGCTTTCTTT
CDR3: CASREGNTEAFF

V: TRBV6-5
size: NA
D: NA
J: TRBJ1-5
DNA: TGTGCCAGCAGTTCCATGAATCAGCCCCAGCATTTT
CDR3: CASSSMNQPQHF

V: TRBV7-6
size: NA
D: NA
J: TRBJ2-1
DNA: TGTGCCAGCAGCCCGGGGGACAATGAGCAGTTCTTC
CDR3: CASSPGDNEQFF

V: TRBV5-1
size: NA
D: TRBD2
J: TRBJ2-2
DNA: TGCGCCAGCAGCTTGTCTTCGGGGGGGCCTACCGGGGAGCTGTTTTTT
CDR3: CASSLSSGGPTGELFF

V: TRBV10-3
size: NA
D: NA
J: TRBJ1-2
DNA: TGTGCCATCAGTGACGGAGCTAACTATGGCTACACCTTC
CDR3: CAISDGANYGYTF

V: TRBV7-9
size: NA
D: TRBD1
J: TRBJ2-3
DNA: TGTGCCAGCAGCTGGGGGACAGACCGAGATACGCAGTATTTT
CDR3: CASSWGTDRDTQYF

V: TRBV27
size: once
D: NA
J: TRBJ1-1
DNA: TGTGCCAGCAGTCCCTATAGGCGTCAGGGGCGGAACACTGAAGCTTTCTTT
CDR3: CASSPYRRQGRNTEAFF

V: TRBV29-1
size: NA
D: NA
J: TRBJ1-3
DNA: TGCAGCGTTGAAGATCCCAAAACAGGGAATGGAAACACCATATATTTT
CDR3: CSVEDPKTGNGNTIYF

V: TRBV5-5
size: NA
D: NA
J: TRBJ2-1
DNA: TGTGCCAGCAGCTTGCGGACAGACTACAATGAGCAGTTCTTC
CDR3: CASSLRTDYNEQFF

V: TRBV5-5
size: once
D: NA
J: TRBJ1-5
DNA: TGTGCCAGCAGCGCCGGGAACAGACTCAATCAGCCCCAGCATTTT
CDR3: CASSAGNRLNQPQHF

V: TRBV6-6
size: NA
D: NA
J: TRBJ1-4
DNA: TGTGCCAGCAGGGCAGGGTTTTATGAAAAACTGTTTTTT
CDR3: CASRAGFYEKLFF

V: TRBV6-5
size: NA
D: NA
J: TRBJ1-2
DNA: TGTGCCAGCTCCCAGAGAGGACAGAACTATGGCTACACCTTC
CDR3: CASSQRGQNYGYTF

V: TRBV18
size: NA
D: NA
J: TRBJ2-1
DNA: TGTGCCAGCTCACCCCGCGAAGATGAGCAGTTCTTC
CDR3: CASSPREDEQFF

V: TRBV29-1
size: few
D: NA
J: TRBJ1-2
DNA: TGCAGCGTTGAAGATCAGGGAACAGAGCCTTATGGCTACACCTTC
CDR3: CSVEDQGTEPYGYTF

V: TRBV19
size: NA
D: NA
J: TRBJ1-5
DNA: TGTGCCAGTAGTATAGGAAGTGGAGGTCAGCCCCAGCATTTT
CDR3: CASSIGSGGQPQHF

V: TRBV12-3/TRBV12-4
size: NA
D: NA
J: TRBJ1-1
DNA: TGTGCCAGCAGTTTAACTATGAACACTGAAGCTTTCTTT
CDR3: CASSLTMNTEAFF